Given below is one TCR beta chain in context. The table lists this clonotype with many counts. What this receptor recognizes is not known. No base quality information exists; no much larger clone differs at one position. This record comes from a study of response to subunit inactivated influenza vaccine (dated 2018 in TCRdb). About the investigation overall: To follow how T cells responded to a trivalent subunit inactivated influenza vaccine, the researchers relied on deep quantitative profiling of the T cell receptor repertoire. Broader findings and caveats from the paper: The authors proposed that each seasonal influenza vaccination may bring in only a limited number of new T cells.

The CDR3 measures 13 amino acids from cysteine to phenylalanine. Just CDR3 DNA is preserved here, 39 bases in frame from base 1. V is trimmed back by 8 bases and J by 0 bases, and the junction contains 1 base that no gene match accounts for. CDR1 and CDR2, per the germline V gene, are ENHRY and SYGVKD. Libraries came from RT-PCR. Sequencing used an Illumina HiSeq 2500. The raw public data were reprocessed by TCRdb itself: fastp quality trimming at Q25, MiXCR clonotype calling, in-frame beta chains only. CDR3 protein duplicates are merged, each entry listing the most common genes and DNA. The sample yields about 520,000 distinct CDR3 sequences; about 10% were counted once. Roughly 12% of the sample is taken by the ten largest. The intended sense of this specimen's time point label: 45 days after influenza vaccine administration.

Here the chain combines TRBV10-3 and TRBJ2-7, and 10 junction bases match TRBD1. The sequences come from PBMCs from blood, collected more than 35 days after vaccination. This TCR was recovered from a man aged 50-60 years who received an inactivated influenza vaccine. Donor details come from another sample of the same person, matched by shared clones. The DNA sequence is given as TGTGCCATCGGGACAGGGGTCTCCTACGAGCAGTACTTC. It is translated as CAIGTGVSYEQYF.